Listed below are T cell receptor beta chains from one sample, sequenced in a study of blood T cells in healthy people across ages. TCRdb re-called the 5' RACE reads with MiXCR, one entry per CDR3 protein. The table lists approximately 400,000 distinct CDR3 sequences, approximately 47% of them singletons. Material: blood. The receptors derive from a man aged 60 to 75 in good health. Each CDR3 is given with its conserved first and last residue. Each record gives: J gene, D gene, V gene, clone size, CDR3 protein, CDR3 DNA. The D gene is left open where the match is weak. Expanded clones are given a class, and other clones once, few, many or no size at all.

j_gene: TRBJ1-1
d_gene: TRBD1
v_gene: TRBV6-2/TRBV6-3
abundance: once
CDR3aa: CASRPPGQGGTEAFF
CDR3nt: TGTGCCAGCAGACCTCCGGGACAGGGGGGCACTGAAGCTTTCTTT

j_gene: TRBJ2-4
d_gene: -
v_gene: TRBV12-3/TRBV12-4
abundance: -
CDR3aa: CASSPLAPVENIQYF
CDR3nt: TGTGCCAGCAGTCCCCTGGCCCCCGTTGAAAACATTCAGTACTTC

j_gene: TRBJ2-5
d_gene: TRBD1
v_gene: TRBV15
abundance: -
CDR3aa: CATSRDRGWETQYF
CDR3nt: TGTGCCACCAGCAGGGACAGGGGGTGGGAGACCCAGTACTTC

j_gene: TRBJ2-7
d_gene: -
v_gene: TRBV6-2/TRBV6-3
abundance: -
CDR3aa: CASSQQGPSYEQYF
CDR3nt: TGTGCCAGCAGCCAACAGGGTCCATCCTACGAGCAGTACTTC

j_gene: TRBJ2-3
d_gene: -
v_gene: TRBV27
abundance: -
CDR3aa: CASSLDSPDTQYF
CDR3nt: TGTGCCAGCAGTCTGGACAGTCCCGATACGCAGTATTTT

j_gene: TRBJ2-1
d_gene: TRBD2
v_gene: TRBV20-1
abundance: -
CDR3aa: CSARAIRTSGISSYNEQFF
CDR3nt: TGCAGTGCTAGAGCCATCCGGACTAGCGGGATTTCCTCCTACAATGAGCAGTTCTTC

j_gene: TRBJ2-4
d_gene: -
v_gene: TRBV20-1
abundance: -
CDR3aa: CSARDLLAAVENIQYF
CDR3nt: TGCAGTGCTAGAGATCTGTTAGCCGCGGTGGAAAACATTCAGTACTTC

j_gene: TRBJ1-1
d_gene: -
v_gene: TRBV20-1
abundance: -
CDR3aa: CSASGGTLGGLLDTEAFF
CDR3nt: TGCAGTGCTAGTGGGGGCACGCTCGGGGGACTTTTGGACACTGAAGCTTTCTTT

j_gene: TRBJ2-5
d_gene: TRBD1
v_gene: TRBV12-3/TRBV12-4
abundance: -
CDR3aa: CASSLHIGQGGETQYF
CDR3nt: TGTGCTAGCAGTTTGCATATAGGACAGGGCGGCGAGACCCAGTACTTC

j_gene: TRBJ2-1
d_gene: -
v_gene: TRBV5-1
abundance: many
CDR3aa: CASSPGTPVNEQFF
CDR3nt: TGCGCCAGCAGCCCCGGGACTCCTGTCAATGAGCAGTTCTTC

j_gene: TRBJ2-3
d_gene: -
v_gene: TRBV10-3
abundance: few
CDR3aa: CAISESGPRAADTQYF
CDR3nt: TGTGCCATCAGTGAGTCTGGTCCAAGAGCCGCAGATACGCAGTATTTT

j_gene: TRBJ2-4
d_gene: -
v_gene: TRBV4-3
abundance: many
CDR3aa: CASSQDLGGDPKNIQYF
CDR3nt: TGCGCCAGCAGCCAAGATCTTGGAGGGGATCCCAAAAACATTCAGTACTTC

j_gene: TRBJ2-3
d_gene: -
v_gene: TRBV19
abundance: -
CDR3aa: CASSIDGDTQYF
CDR3nt: TGTGCCAGTAGTATCGATGGAGATACGCAGTATTTT

j_gene: TRBJ2-1
d_gene: TRBD2
v_gene: TRBV7-2
abundance: many
CDR3aa: CASSPQILAGGWSEQFF
CDR3nt: TGTGCCAGCAGCCCGCAAATTTTGGCGGGAGGGTGGAGTGAGCAGTTCTTC

j_gene: TRBJ2-5
d_gene: -
v_gene: TRBV7-2
abundance: few
CDR3aa: CASSSRWGETQYF
CDR3nt: TGTGCCAGCAGCTCCAGATGGGGAGAGACCCAGTACTTC

j_gene: TRBJ2-3
d_gene: -
v_gene: TRBV27
abundance: -
CDR3aa: CASSWIDGDTQYF
CDR3nt: TGTGCCAGCAGTTGGATCGACGGAGATACGCAGTATTTT

j_gene: TRBJ2-1
d_gene: TRBD2
v_gene: TRBV5-1
abundance: once
CDR3aa: CASSSGLAGEHNEQFF
CDR3nt: TGCGCCAGCAGCTCAGGACTAGCGGGAGAACACAATGAGCAGTTCTTC

j_gene: TRBJ1-6
d_gene: -
v_gene: TRBV14
abundance: -
CDR3aa: CASSPRTTNSPLHF
CDR3nt: TGTGCCAGCAGCCCGAGGACAACTAATTCACCCCTCCACTTT

j_gene: TRBJ2-1
d_gene: -
v_gene: TRBV20-1
abundance: -
CDR3aa: CSDSGDYNEQFF
CDR3nt: TGCAGCGATAGCGGAGACTACAATGAGCAGTTCTTC

j_gene: TRBJ2-5
d_gene: -
v_gene: TRBV20-1
abundance: few
CDR3aa: CSASPPQARQETQYF
CDR3nt: TGCAGTGCTAGCCCCCCCCAGGCCCGGCAAGAGACCCAGTACTTC

j_gene: TRBJ2-1
d_gene: TRBD1
v_gene: TRBV7-2
abundance: -
CDR3aa: CASSLRQGARFRTYNEQFF
CDR3nt: TGTGCCAGCAGCTTACGGCAGGGGGCGCGGTTTAGGACCTACAATGAGCAGTTCTTC

j_gene: TRBJ2-3
d_gene: -
v_gene: TRBV7-2
abundance: -
CDR3aa: CASRLGVPGTDTQYF
CDR3nt: TGTGCCAGCAGGTTAGGGGTTCCGGGGACAGATACGCAGTATTTT

j_gene: TRBJ2-1
d_gene: TRBD2
v_gene: TRBV5-1
abundance: once
CDR3aa: CASSFVGQREVYEQFF
CDR3nt: TGCGCCAGCAGCTTCGTCGGCCAGCGGGAGGTGTATGAGCAGTTCTTC

j_gene: TRBJ2-7
d_gene: -
v_gene: TRBV30
abundance: many
CDR3aa: CAWRRAAGQPYEQYF
CDR3nt: TGTGCCTGGAGGAGAGCGGCGGGGCAACCCTACGAGCAGTACTTC

j_gene: TRBJ2-1
d_gene: TRBD1
v_gene: TRBV11-1
abundance: few
CDR3aa: CASTKDRVREQFF
CDR3nt: TGTGCCAGCACCAAGGACAGGGTCAGGGAGCAGTTCTTC

j_gene: TRBJ2-7
d_gene: TRBD1
v_gene: TRBV20-1
abundance: -
CDR3aa: CSARDRDRGLYEQYF
CDR3nt: TGCAGTGCTAGAGATCGGGACAGGGGGCTGTACGAGCAGTACTTC

j_gene: TRBJ1-4
d_gene: TRBD1
v_gene: TRBV28
abundance: few
CDR3aa: CASRDRGNEKLFF
CDR3nt: TGTGCCAGCCGCGACAGGGGGAATGAAAAACTGTTTTTT

j_gene: TRBJ2-5
d_gene: -
v_gene: TRBV2
abundance: -
CDR3aa: CASRGPAQQETQYF
CDR3nt: TGTGCCAGCAGGGGCCCAGCACAACAAGAGACCCAGTACTTC

j_gene: TRBJ1-1
d_gene: TRBD1
v_gene: TRBV30
abundance: -
CDR3aa: CAWGPGGQVNTEAFF
CDR3nt: TGTGCCTGGGGACCAGGAGGACAGGTGAACACTGAAGCTTTCTTT

j_gene: TRBJ1-5
d_gene: -
v_gene: TRBV20-1
abundance: -
CDR3aa: CSATRLNQPQHF
CDR3nt: TGCAGCGCTACCAGGTTAAATCAGCCCCAGCATTTT

j_gene: TRBJ2-5
d_gene: -
v_gene: TRBV6-5
abundance: -
CDR3aa: CASTGPVQETQYF
CDR3nt: TGTGCCAGCACCGGTCCAGTTCAAGAGACCCAGTACTTC

j_gene: TRBJ2-7
d_gene: -
v_gene: TRBV18
abundance: -
CDR3aa: CASSPAGGNYEQYF
CDR3nt: TGTGCCAGCAGCCCCGCAGGTGGAAACTACGAGCAGTACTTC